Described below is a single T cell receptor (beta chain) sequence and its context. Its antigen is as yet unknown. This entry comes from a study of T cells in localized non-small cell lung cancer. Study results and limitations: Researchers found a median approximately 60 of the top 100 tumor clones in adjacent lung. Longer overall survival accompanied higher blood T cell density. Tumor trailed uninvolved adjacent lung in T cell clonality, which peaked there.

The data were produced by immunoSEQ multiplex PCR, yet TCRdb's version contains in-frame clones alone and is incomplete. Among approximately 65,000 clones listed, 80% to 90% were seen once. Looked up from germline, CDR1 is SGHTA and CDR2 is FQGNSA. This CDR3 spans 16 amino acids. Deletions cut 1 base from V and 3 bases from J, with 13 bases between. The source is a man between 40 and 69 years old with stage II lung adenocarcinoma. This chain uses TRBV7-2 with TRBJ1-5, with D uncertain. The material sequenced was PBMCs, taken before any cancer treatment. The CDR3 protein is CASSLGHPTLNQPQHF. In DNA, the CDR3 is TGTGCCAGCAGCTTAGGGCATCCTACCCTCAATCAGCCCCAGCATTTT.